This T cell receptor beta chain came from a study of cytomegalovirus exposure and HLA in healthy donors. Notes on the study in general: The study designated roughly 160 TCR beta chains cytomegalovirus-associated.

V gave up 3 bases and J gave up 2 bases; unmatched junction bases: 5. The germline CDR1 and CDR2 sequences are MNHEY and SMNVEV (reference sequence). The CDR3 covers 15 residues. Clones were sequenced by immunoSEQ multiplex PCR, and TCRdb holds only the in-frame ones, with some missing. The data hold around 60,000 clones, with about 94% observed a single time. A note on this clone: The antigen is undetermined.

Input material: PBMCs. This clonotype originated in a young man in good health and CMV-seropositive. The chain has TRBV27 and TRBJ2-5, with 8 bases identical to TRBD1. This chain's CDR3 is CASSFQRTGQETQYF. CDR3 nucleotide sequence: TGTGCCAGCAGTTTCCAGCGGACAGGGCAAGAGACCCAGTACTTC.